The T cell receptor beta chain described here comes from a study of blood T cells in healthy people across ages. Study outcomes and limitations: Possibly confounding the expanded clonotype changes was the fact that donor CMV status was unknown.

Together with a sample-barcoded 5' primer, a J-beta primer mix was included in a second PCR lasting about 7 to 11 cycles. MiXCR, run by TCRdb on the 5' RACE reads, gives a single entry per CDR3 protein. This sample has about 1.6 million distinct CDR3 sequences, with roughly 32% found just once. The trim removed 5 bases at V and 3 bases at J, leaving 7 bases unmatched. Germline CDR1 SEHNR, CDR2 FQNEAQ (reference sequence). This CDR3 has 16 amino acids. The table lists this clonotype with a few counts. Its antigen is undetermined. The sequencing sample was made of blood. V gene TRBV7-9 combines with J gene TRBJ2-5; TRBD2 agrees at 12 bases. The sequence came from a woman in her thirties in good health. CDR3 nucleotide sequence: TGTGCCAGCAGCGTCGGACTAGCGGGGCATAAAGAGACCCAGTACTTC. Protein: CASSVGLAGHKETQYF.